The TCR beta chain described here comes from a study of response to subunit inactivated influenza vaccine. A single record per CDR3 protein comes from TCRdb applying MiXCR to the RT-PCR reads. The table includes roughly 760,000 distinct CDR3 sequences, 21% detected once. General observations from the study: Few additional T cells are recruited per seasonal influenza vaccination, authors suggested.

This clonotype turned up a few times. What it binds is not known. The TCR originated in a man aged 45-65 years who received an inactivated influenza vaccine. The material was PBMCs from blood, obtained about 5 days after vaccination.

This CDR3 reads CASSQDPSGSPPDTQYF. The CDR3 coding sequence is TGTGCCAGCAGCCAAGATCCCTCCGGGAGTCCTCCAGATACGCAGTATTTT. The V gene is TRBV4-2, the J gene TRBJ2-3; possibly TRBD2 for D (6 bases). Trimming pared 0 bases from V and 4 bases from J, leaving 17 bases between. Looked up from germline, CDR1 is LGHNA and CDR2 is YNFKEQ. The CDR3 loop spans 17 amino acids.